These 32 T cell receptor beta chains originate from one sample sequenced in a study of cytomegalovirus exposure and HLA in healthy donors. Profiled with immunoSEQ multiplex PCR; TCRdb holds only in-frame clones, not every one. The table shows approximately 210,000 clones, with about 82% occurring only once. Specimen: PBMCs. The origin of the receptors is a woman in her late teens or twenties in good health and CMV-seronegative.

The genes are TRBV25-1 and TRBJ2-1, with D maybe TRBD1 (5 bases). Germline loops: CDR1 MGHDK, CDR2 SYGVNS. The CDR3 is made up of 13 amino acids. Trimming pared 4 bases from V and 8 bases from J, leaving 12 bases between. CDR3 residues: CASSGWTSDEQFF. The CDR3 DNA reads TGTGCCAGCAGTGGATGGACAAGCGATGAGCAGTTCTTC.

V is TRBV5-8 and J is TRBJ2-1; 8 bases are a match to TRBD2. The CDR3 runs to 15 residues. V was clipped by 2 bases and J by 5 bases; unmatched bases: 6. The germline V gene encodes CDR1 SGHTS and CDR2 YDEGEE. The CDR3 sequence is CASSLPGLGDNEQFF. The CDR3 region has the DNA TGTGCCAGCAGCTTACCGGGACTAGGGGACAATGAGCAGTTCTTC.

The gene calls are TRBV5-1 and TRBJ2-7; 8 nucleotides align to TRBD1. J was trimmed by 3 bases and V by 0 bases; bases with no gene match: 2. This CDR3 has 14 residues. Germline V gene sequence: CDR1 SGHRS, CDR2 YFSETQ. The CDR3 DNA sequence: TGCGCCAGCAGCTTGGCGGGGACAGGCTACGAGCAGTACTTC. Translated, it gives CASSLAGTGYEQYF.

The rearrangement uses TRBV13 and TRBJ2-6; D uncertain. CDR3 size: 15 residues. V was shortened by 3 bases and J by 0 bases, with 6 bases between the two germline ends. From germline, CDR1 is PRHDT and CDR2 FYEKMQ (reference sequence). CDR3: CASSFRNSGANVLTF. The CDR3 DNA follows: TGTGCCAGCAGCTTTCGTAACTCTGGGGCCAACGTCCTGACTTTC.

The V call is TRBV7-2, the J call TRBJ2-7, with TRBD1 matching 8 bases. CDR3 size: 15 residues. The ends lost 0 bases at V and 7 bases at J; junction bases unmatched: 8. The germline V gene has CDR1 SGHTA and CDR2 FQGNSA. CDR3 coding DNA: TGTGCCAGCAGCTTAGCCGGACAGGGTTCCTTGGAGCAGTACTTC. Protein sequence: CASSLAGQGSLEQYF.

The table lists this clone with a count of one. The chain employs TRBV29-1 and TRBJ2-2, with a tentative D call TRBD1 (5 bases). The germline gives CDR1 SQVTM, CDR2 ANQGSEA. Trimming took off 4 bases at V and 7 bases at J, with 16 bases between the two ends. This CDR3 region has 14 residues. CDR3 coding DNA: TGCAGCGTTGTATCACAGGTGCAGGGCGGGGAGCTGTTTTTT. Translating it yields CSVVSQVQGGELFF.

CDR3 loop: CASRPTGGADTEAFF. In DNA form, the CDR3 reads TGTGCCAGCAGACCCACAGGAGGGGCTGACACTGAAGCTTTCTTT. J is TRBJ1-1 and V is TRBV6-1; D is possibly TRBD1 (5 bases). The CDR3 loop spans 15 amino acids. V lost 6 bases to trimming and J lost 3 bases, with 17 bases between them. Per the germline V gene, CDR1 is MNHNS and CDR2 is SASEGT.

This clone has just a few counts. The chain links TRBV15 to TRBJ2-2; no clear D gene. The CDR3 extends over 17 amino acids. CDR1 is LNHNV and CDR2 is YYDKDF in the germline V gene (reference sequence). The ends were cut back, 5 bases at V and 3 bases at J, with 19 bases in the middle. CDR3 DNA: TGTGCCACCAGCCCTCTGCCGGCTGAGACTTACACCGGGGAGCTGTTTTTT. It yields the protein CATSPLPAETYTGELFF.

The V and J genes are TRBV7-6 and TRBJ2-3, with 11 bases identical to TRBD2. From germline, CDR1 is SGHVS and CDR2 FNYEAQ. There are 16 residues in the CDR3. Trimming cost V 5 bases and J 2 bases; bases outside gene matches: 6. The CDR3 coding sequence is TGTGCCAGCAGCGCGGCTAGCGGGGGGAACACAGATACGCAGTATTTT. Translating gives CASSAASGGNTDTQYF.

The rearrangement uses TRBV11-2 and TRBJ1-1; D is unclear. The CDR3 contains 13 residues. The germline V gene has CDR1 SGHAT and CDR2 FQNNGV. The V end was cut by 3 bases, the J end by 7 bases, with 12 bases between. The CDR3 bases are TGTGCCAGCAGCTTGGGAGGTGGCGGTGAAGCTTTCTTT. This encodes CASSLGGGGEAFF.

CDR3 coding DNA: TGCGCCAGCAGCTTGCAGAGTACGCGGGAGACCCAGTACTTC. Amino acids: CASSLQSTRETQYF. V gene TRBV5-1 combines with J gene TRBJ2-5; no clear D. CDR1 is SGHRS, CDR2 YFSETQ, per germline. CDR3 length: 14 amino acids. V shed 1 base and J shed 5 bases, with 12 bases lying between them.

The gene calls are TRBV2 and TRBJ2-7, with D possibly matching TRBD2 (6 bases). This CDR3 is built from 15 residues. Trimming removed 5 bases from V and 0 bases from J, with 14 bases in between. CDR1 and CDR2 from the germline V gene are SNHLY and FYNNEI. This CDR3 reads CASSKAGGPSYEQYF. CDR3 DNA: TGTGCCAGCAGTAAGGCCGGGGGTCCCTCCTACGAGCAGTACTTC.

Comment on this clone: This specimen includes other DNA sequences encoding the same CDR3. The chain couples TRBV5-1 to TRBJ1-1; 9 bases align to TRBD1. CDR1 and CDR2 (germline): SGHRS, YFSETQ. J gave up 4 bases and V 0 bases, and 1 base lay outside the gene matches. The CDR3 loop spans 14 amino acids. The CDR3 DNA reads TGCGCCAGCAGCTTGGGACAGGGGGGCACTGAAGCTTTCTTT. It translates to CASSLGQGGTEAFF.

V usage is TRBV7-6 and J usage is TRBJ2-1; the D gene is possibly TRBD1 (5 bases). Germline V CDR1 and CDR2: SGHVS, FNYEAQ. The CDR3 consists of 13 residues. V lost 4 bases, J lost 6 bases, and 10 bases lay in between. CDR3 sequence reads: CASSSDISNEQFF. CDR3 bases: TGTGCCAGCAGCTCGGACATATCCAATGAGCAGTTCTTC.

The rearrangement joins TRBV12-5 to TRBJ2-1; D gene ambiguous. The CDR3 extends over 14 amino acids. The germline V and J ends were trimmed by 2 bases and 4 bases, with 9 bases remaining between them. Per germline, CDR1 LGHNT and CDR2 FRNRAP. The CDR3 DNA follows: TGTGCTAGTGGTTTGCCGTCAGTGTACAATGAGCAGTTCTTC. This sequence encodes CASGLPSVYNEQFF.

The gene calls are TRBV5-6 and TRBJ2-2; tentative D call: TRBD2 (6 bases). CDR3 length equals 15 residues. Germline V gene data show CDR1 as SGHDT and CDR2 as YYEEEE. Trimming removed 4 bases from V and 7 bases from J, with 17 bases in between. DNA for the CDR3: TGTGCCAGCAGCGCACTAGCCGGGGAAGGCGGGGAGCTGTTTTTT. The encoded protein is CASSALAGEGGELFF.

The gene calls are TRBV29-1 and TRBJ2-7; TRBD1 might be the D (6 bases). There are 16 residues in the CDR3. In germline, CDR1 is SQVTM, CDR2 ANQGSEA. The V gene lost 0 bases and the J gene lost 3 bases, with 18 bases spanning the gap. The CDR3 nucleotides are TGCAGCGTTGAAGACCCCACTCAGGGGTTGGACTACGAGCAGTACTTC. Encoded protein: CSVEDPTQGLDYEQYF.

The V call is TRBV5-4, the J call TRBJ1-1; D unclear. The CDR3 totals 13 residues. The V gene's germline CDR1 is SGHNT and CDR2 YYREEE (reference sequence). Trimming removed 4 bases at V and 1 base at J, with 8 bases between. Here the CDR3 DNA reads TGTGCCAGCAGCCGACGGGGGAACACTGAAGCTTTCTTT. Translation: CASSRRGNTEAFF. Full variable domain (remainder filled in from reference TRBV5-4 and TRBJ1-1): ETGVTQSPTHLIKTRGQQVTLRCSSQSGHNTVSWYQQALGQGPQFIFQYYREEENGRGNFPPRFSGLQFPNYSSELNVNALELDDSALYLCASSRRGNTEAFFGQGTRLTVV.

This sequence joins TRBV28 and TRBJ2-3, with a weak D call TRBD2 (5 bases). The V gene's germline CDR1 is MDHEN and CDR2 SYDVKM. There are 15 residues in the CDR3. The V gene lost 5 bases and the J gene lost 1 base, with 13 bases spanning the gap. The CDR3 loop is CASSGQRARTDTQYF. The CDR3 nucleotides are TGTGCCAGCAGTGGCCAGAGGGCCCGCACAGATACGCAGTATTTT.

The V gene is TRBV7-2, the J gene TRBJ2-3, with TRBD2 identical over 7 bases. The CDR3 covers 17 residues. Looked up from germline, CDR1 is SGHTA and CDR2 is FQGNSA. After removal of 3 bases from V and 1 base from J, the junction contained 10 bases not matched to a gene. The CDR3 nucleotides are TGTGCCAGCAGCTTTAGCGCTCGGAGCGGGGGCACAGATACGCAGTATTTT. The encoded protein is CASSFSARSGGTDTQYF. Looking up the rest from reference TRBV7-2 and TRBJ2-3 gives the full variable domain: GAGVSQSPSNKVTEKGKDVELRCDPISGHTALYWYRQSLGQGLEFLIYFQGNSAPDKSGLPSDRFSAERTGGSVSTLTIQRTQQEDSAVYLCASSFSARSGGTDTQYFGPGTRLTVL.

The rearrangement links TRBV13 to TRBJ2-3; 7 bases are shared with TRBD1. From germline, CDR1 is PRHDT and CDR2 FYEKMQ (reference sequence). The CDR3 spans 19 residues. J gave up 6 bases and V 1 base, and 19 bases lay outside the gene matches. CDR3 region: CASSLDRGRQGLKADTQYF. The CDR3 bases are TGTGCCAGCAGCTTAGATCGAGGTAGACAGGGCCTTAAGGCGGATACGCAGTATTTT.

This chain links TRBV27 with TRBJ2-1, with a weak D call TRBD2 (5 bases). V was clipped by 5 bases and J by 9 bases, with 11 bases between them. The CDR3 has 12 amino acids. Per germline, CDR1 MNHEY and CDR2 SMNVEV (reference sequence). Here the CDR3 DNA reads TGTGCCAGCAGTGTACTAGGTCGTGAGCAGTTCTTC. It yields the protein CASSVLGREQFF.

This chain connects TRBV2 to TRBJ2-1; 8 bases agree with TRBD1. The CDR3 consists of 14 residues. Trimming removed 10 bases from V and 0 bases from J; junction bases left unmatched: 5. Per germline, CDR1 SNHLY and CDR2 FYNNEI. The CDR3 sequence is CATHTGGSYNEQFF. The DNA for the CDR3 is TGTGCCACCCACACAGGGGGCTCCTACAATGAGCAGTTCTTC.

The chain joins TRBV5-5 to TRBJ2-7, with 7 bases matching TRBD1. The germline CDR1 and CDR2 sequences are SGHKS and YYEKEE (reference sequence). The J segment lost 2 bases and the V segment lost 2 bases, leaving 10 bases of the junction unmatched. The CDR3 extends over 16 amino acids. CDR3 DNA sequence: TGTGCCAGCAGCTTAGGTAAGACAGGGCCAACCTACGAGCAGTACTTC. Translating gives CASSLGKTGPTYEQYF.

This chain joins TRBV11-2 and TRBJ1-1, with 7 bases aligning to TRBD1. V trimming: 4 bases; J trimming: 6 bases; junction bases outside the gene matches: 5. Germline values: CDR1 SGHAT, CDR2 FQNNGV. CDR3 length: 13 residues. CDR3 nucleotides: TGTGCCAGCAGCTGGCCCAGGGGGTCTGAAGCTTTCTTT. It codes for CASSWPRGSEAFF.

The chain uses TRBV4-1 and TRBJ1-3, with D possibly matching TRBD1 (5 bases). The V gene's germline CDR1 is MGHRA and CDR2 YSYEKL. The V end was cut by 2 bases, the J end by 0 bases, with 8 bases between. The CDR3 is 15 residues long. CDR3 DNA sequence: TGCGCCAGCAGCCAACCGACAGACTCTGGAAACACCATATATTTT. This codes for CASSQPTDSGNTIYF.

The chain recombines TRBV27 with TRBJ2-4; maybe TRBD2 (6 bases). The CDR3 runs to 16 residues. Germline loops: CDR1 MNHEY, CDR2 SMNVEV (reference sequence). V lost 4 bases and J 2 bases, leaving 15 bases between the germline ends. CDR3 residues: CASSSIIRDSKNIQYF. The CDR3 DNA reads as TGTGCCAGCAGTTCAATTATCCGGGACTCCAAAAACATTCAGTACTTC.

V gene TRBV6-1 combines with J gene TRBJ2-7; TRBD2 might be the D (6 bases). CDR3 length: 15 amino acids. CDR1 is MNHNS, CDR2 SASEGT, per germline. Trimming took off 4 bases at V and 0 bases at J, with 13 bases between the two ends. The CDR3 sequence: CASSAYSGTSYEQYF. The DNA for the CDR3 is TGTGCCAGCAGTGCTTATAGCGGAACCTCCTACGAGCAGTACTTC.

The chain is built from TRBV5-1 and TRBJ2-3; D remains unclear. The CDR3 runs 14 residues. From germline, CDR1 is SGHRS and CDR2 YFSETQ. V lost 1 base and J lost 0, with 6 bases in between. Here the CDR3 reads CASSLFSSTDTQYF. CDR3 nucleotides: TGCGCCAGCAGCTTGTTCTCTAGCACAGATACGCAGTATTTT.

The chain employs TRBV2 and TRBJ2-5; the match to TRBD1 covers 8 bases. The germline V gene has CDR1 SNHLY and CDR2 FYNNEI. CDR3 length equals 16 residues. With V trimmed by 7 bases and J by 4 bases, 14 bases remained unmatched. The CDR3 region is CASTHKIGRGRETQYF. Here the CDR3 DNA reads TGTGCCAGCACCCATAAGATCGGCAGGGGGCGAGAGACCCAGTACTTC.

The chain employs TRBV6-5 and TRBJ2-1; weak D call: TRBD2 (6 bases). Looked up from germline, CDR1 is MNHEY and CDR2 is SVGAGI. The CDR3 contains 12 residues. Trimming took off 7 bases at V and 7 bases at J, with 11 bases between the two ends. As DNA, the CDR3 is TGTGCCAGCAAATTTGGGGGGAATGAGCAGTTCTTC. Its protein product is CASKFGGNEQFF.

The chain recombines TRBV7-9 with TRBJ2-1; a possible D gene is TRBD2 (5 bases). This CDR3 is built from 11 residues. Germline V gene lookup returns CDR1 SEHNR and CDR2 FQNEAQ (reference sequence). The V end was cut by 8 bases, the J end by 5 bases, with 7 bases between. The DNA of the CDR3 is TGTGCCAGCCTGAGGGACAATGAGCAGTTCTTC. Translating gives CASLRDNEQFF.